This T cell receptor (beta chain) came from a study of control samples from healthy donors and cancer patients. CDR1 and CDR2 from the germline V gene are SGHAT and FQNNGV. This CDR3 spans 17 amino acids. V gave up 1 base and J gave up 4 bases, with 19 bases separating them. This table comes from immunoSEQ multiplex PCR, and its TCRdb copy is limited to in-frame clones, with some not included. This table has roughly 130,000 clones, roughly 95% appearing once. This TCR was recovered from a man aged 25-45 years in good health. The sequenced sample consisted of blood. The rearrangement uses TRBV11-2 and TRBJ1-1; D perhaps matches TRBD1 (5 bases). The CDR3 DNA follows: TGTGCCAGCAGCTTAGTTCACAGGAGCCGGGTGGGCACTGAAGCTTTCTTT. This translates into CASSLVHRSRVGTEAFF.